The 18 T cell receptor beta chains reported below all come from one sample, sequenced in a study of T cells after yellow fever vaccination. MiXCR was run by TCRdb on the 5' RACE reads, yielding one entry per CDR3 protein. The profile covers 160,000 or so distinct CDR3 sequences, with more than 5.5% appearing a single time and more than 2.5% taken by the ten largest. Sequencing was performed on CD4+ T cells sorted from PBMCs, taken less than 6 days after the first yellow fever vaccination. The receptors shown here come from a man between 18 and 29 years old who received the YFV17D yellow fever vaccine.

In its sample, this clonotype was seen a few times. The chain carries TRBV10-3 and TRBJ2-2, with 10 positions matching TRBD2. Germline V gene lookup returns CDR1 ENHRY and CDR2 SYGVKD. The length of the CDR3 is 16 residues. With V trimmed by 10 bases and J by 3 bases, 11 bases remained unmatched. The CDR3 DNA follows: TGTGCCACCACTAAGCGGGGGGGCCCCGACACCGGGGAGCTGTTTTTT. Translation gives CATTKRGGPDTGELFF.

This clonotype was observed at least ten times. The genes are TRBV10-2 and TRBJ2-3; TRBD2 matches at 10 bases. From germline, CDR1 is WSHSY and CDR2 SAAADI. CDR3 length equals 16 residues. V shed 5 bases and J 0 bases; nucleotides not matched to a gene: 5. CDR3: CASSLGLAASTDTQYF. As DNA, the CDR3 is TGCGCCAGCAGTCTCGGACTAGCGGCTAGCACAGATACGCAGTATTTT.

The CDR3, as DNA: TGCGCCAGCAGCTTGGAGGACAGGGGCTACACCTTC. Translated, it gives CASSLEDRGYTF. The chain has TRBV5-1 and TRBJ1-2; 7 bases agree with TRBD1. Germline values: CDR1 SGHRS, CDR2 YFSETQ. After removal of 0 bases from V and 8 bases from J, the junction contained 1 base not matched to a gene. CDR3 length: 12 residues. The entire variable domain, with the rest obtained from reference TRBV5-1 and TRBJ1-2, is as follows: KAGVTQTPRYLIKTRGQQVTLSCSPISGHRSVSWYQQTPGQGLQFLFEYFSETQRNKGNFPGRFSGRQFSNSRSEMNVSTLELGDSALYLCASSLEDRGYTFGSGTRLTVV.

This clonotype is classed as medium-sized. The rearrangement uses TRBV7-2 and TRBJ2-1; D is unclear. Per the germline V gene, CDR1 is SGHTA and CDR2 is FQGNSA. V dropped 6 bases and J dropped 5 bases, with 8 bases sitting between them. This CDR3 contains 12 residues. CDR3 bases: TGTGCCAGCAGTGGACGGCACAATGAGCAGTTCTTC. This sequence encodes CASSGRHNEQFF. Filled out from reference TRBV7-2 and TRBJ2-1, the complete variable domain reads GAGVSQSPSNKVTEKGKDVELRCDPISGHTALYWYRQSLGQGLEFLIYFQGNSAPDKSGLPSDRFSAERTGGSVSTLTIQRTQQEDSAVYLCASSGRHNEQFFGPGTRLTVL.

This clonotype was recorded once. The chain joins TRBV3-1 to TRBJ2-3, with 7 bases that match TRBD2. The CDR3 is 17 residues long. V lost 4 bases, J lost 2 bases, and 12 bases stayed unmatched. Germline V gene data show CDR1 as LGHDT and CDR2 as YNNKEL (reference sequence). CDR3 sequence reads: CASSPNPAGHPTDTQYF. CDR3 nucleotide sequence: TGTGCCAGCAGCCCGAATCCAGCGGGGCACCCCACAGATACGCAGTATTTT.

To note about this clonotype: A single base separates this from a much larger clone, so it may be a read error. The chain combines TRBV4-3 with TRBJ1-3; D is possibly TRBD1 (6 bases). Germline CDR1 is LGHNA and CDR2 is YSLEER. There are 18 residues in the CDR3. Trimming cost V 5 bases and J 0 bases, with 20 bases left between them. This CDR3 is CASSEGAGQLTSGNTIYF. DNA for the CDR3: TGCGCCAGCAGCGAAGGAGCTGGACAGCTAACCTCTGGAAACACCATATATTTT.

This clonotype was seen more than once but under ten times. The rearrangement links TRBV7-2 to TRBJ2-1; D is unclear. Per the germline V gene, CDR1 is SGHTA and CDR2 is FQGNSA. Between the trimmed V and J ends, which lost 0 bases and 8 bases, there was a span of 14 bases. The CDR3 runs to 15 residues. The CDR3 DNA follows: TGTGCCAGCAGCTTAGCTTCTAACCCCTGGGATGAGCAGTTCTTC. It translates to CASSLASNPWDEQFF.

This clonotype was observed at least ten times. CDR3 coding DNA: TGTGCCACCAGTGCCGTAAGGGGGCAGCCCCAGCATTTT. This encodes CATSAVRGQPQHF. The chain links TRBV24-1 to TRBJ1-5; D perhaps matches TRBD1 (6 bases). Germline assignment: CDR1 KGHDR and CDR2 SFDVKD. V lost 5 bases and J 7 bases, leaving 11 bases between the germline ends. This CDR3 comprises 13 residues.

This clonotype was observed at least ten times. J is TRBJ2-5 and V is TRBV4-2, with 9 positions matching TRBD2. Germline CDR1 and CDR2: LGHNA and YNFKEQ. The CDR3 consists of 15 residues. J gave up 5 bases and V 4 bases, and 8 bases lay outside the gene matches. The CDR3 nucleotides read TGTGCCAGCAGCCTGAGGCGGGGGGGCCAGGAGACCCAGTACTTC. Its protein product is CASSLRRGGQETQYF.

The chain joins TRBV5-1 to TRBJ1-3, with no clear D. The CDR3 runs to 13 residues. CDR1 and CDR2 from the germline V gene are SGHRS and YFSETQ. The germline V and J ends were trimmed by 4 bases and 2 bases, with 7 bases remaining between them. The CDR3 is CASSAAPGNTIYF. In DNA form, the CDR3 reads TGCGCCAGCAGCGCCGCCCCTGGAAACACCATATATTTT.

This clonotype was seen only a few times. The chain has TRBV27 and TRBJ2-5, with unresolved D. CDR3 length: 13 residues. The germline V gene has CDR1 MNHEY and CDR2 SMNVEV (reference sequence). Trimming removed 10 bases from V and 4 bases from J, with 16 bases in between. CDR3 nucleotides: TGTGCCAAAGACCTCCCTTTAACAGAGACCCAGTACTTC. Protein: CAKDLPLTETQYF.

This clonotype has ten or more counts. This sequence joins TRBV6-4 and TRBJ2-1; 8 bases are a match to TRBD1. The CDR3 is made up of 16 amino acids. Trimming removed 5 bases from V and 0 bases from J; junction bases left unmatched: 6. Germline CDR1 and CDR2: MRHNA and SNTAGT. CDR3 in amino acids: CASSPDRGNSYNEQFF. In DNA, the CDR3 is TGTGCCAGCAGTCCAGACAGGGGCAACTCCTACAATGAGCAGTTCTTC.

This clonotype was counted at least ten times. This sequence joins TRBV7-2 and TRBJ2-1; 13 positions agree with TRBD2. The CDR3 sequence is 18 residues long. V trimming: 4 bases; J trimming: 0 bases; junction bases outside the gene matches: 6. CDR1 is SGHTA, CDR2 FQGNSA, per germline. This chain's CDR3 is CASSSDRTSGGSYNEQFF. CDR3 coding DNA: TGTGCCAGCAGCTCCGATAGGACTAGCGGGGGCTCCTACAATGAGCAGTTCTTC.

This clonotype came up many times. The chain couples TRBV28 to TRBJ2-7, with D possibly being TRBD2 (6 bases). The V and J ends lost 6 bases and 5 bases respectively, with 14 bases between them. Germline V gene lookup returns CDR1 MDHEN and CDR2 SYDVKM. The length of the CDR3 is 13 residues. The CDR3 coding sequence is TGTGCCAGCAGCCTTGGAGGGGATGACGAGCAGTACGTC. Protein product: CASSLGGDDEQYV.

This clonotype has ten or more counts. The chain employs TRBV7-2 and TRBJ1-2; D unclear. Per the germline V gene, CDR1 is SGHTA and CDR2 is FQGNSA. V gave up 3 bases and J gave up 3 bases, with 17 bases separating them. The CDR3 extends over 16 amino acids. CDR3 protein: CASSLVPRLGYYGYTF. CDR3 in DNA: TGTGCCAGCAGCTTGGTCCCCCGATTAGGGTACTATGGCTACACCTTC.

This clonotype was detected many times. The gene calls are TRBV2 and TRBJ2-1; no reliable D call. Germline V gene sequence: CDR1 SNHLY, CDR2 FYNNEI. The CDR3 length is 14 residues. V was shortened by 7 bases and J by 0 bases, with 10 bases between the two germline ends. The CDR3 region is CASKEKNSYNEQFF. CDR3 coding DNA: TGTGCCAGCAAGGAAAAAAACTCCTACAATGAGCAGTTCTTC.

In this sample, this clonotype turned up many times. This chain links TRBV5-4 with TRBJ2-4; no clear D gene. This CDR3 comprises 14 residues. The germline gives CDR1 SGHNT, CDR2 YYREEE (reference sequence). Trimming took 3 bases from V and 7 from J, leaving 14 bases between them. CDR3 in amino acids: CASSSRRDANIQYF. Here the CDR3 DNA reads TGTGCCAGCAGCTCCCGCCGCGATGCTAACATTCAGTACTTC.

Many counts were recorded for this clonotype. The chain joins TRBV20-1 to TRBJ2-7, with 11 bases matching TRBD2. V shed 6 bases, J shed 0 bases, and the junction held 7 bases outside the gene matches. CDR1 is DFQATT, CDR2 SNEGSKA, per germline (reference sequence). This CDR3 comprises 15 residues. CDR3 nucleotide sequence: TGCAGTGCGCCTAGGACTAGCGGGTACTCCTACGAGCAGTACTTC. Encoded protein: CSAPRTSGYSYEQYF.